Below, 30 T cell receptor beta chains from the same sample are listed, as sequenced in a study of shared clonotypes between healthy human individuals. Assay: immunoSEQ multiplex PCR; the TCRdb copy retains only in-frame clones and omits some. The table includes some 1,600,000 clones, around 98% detected once. The sample was naive CD4+ T cells sorted from blood. The subset: CD45RA+ positively selected. The receptor source for this set is a man aged 30 to 45 in good health.

On this clone itself: This sample includes further DNA sequences coding for the same CDR3. The rearrangement links TRBV10-1 to TRBJ2-2; D is ambiguous. The CDR3 is made up of 12 amino acids. Germline lookup yields CDR1 WNHNN and CDR2 SYGVQD (reference sequence). V lost 0 bases, J lost 6 bases, and 2 bases lay in between. Here the CDR3 DNA reads TGCGCCAGCAGTGAGTCTTCCGGGGAGCTGTTTTTT. Translating gives CASSESSGELFF.

The rearrangement uses TRBV7-2 and TRBJ2-3, with D unresolved. The germline CDR1 and CDR2 sequences are SGHTA and FQGNSA. V lost 5 bases and J 0 bases, leaving 12 bases between the germline ends. The CDR3 contains 15 residues. The CDR3 region has the DNA TGTGCCAGCAGCCGATACTGGGGAAGCACAGATACGCAGTATTTT. Translated, it gives CASSRYWGSTDTQYF.

The V call is TRBV11-2, the J call TRBJ2-7, with 9 bases that match TRBD2. The CDR3 contains 15 residues. Germline trimming cut 6 bases from V and 2 bases from J; bases unmatched to any gene: 8. CDR1 and CDR2 from the germline V gene are SGHAT and FQNNGV. For the CDR3, the DNA is TGTGCCAGCAGGAAGATAGCGGGAGTCCCCTACGAGCAGTACTTC. Its translation is CASRKIAGVPYEQYF. Variable domain in full (rest from reference TRBV11-2 and TRBJ2-7): EAGVAQSPRYKIIEKRQSVAFWCNPISGHATLYWYQQILGQGPKLLIQFQNNGVVDDSQLPKDRFSAERLKGVDSTLKIQPAKLEDSAVYLCASRKIAGVPYEQYFGPGTRLTVT.

The chain carries TRBV4-3 and TRBJ2-7; 8 bases match TRBD2. V dropped 3 bases and J dropped 2; count of bases not matched to a gene: 6. CDR3 size: 15 residues. Germline values: CDR1 LGHNA, CDR2 YSLEER. As DNA, the CDR3 is TGCGCCAGCAGCCACACCGGGACTAGGGCCTACGAGCAGTACTTC. This codes for CASSHTGTRAYEQYF.

The chain combines TRBV6-6 with TRBJ2-7; possible D gene TRBD2, 5 bases. The germline CDR1 and CDR2 sequences are MNHNY and SVGAGI (reference sequence). The CDR3 has 15 residues. V dropped 2 bases and J dropped 0 bases, with 11 bases sitting between them. CDR3 coding DNA: TGTGCCAGCAGTTACCGAGGACGGGGCTCCTACGAGCAGTACTTC. It translates to CASSYRGRGSYEQYF.

The chain employs TRBV28 and TRBJ1-1; tentatively, D is TRBD1 (5 bases). The V end was cut by 7 bases, the J end by 5 bases, with 14 bases between. CDR1 MDHEN and CDR2 SYDVKM come from the germline V gene. The CDR3 is made up of 13 amino acids. CDR3 DNA sequence: TGTGCCAGCATTCAGGGAGGGAGAACTGAAGCTTTCTTT. Its translation: CASIQGGRTEAFF.

This clone showed up just a few times. This chain uses TRBV29-1 with TRBJ2-7; TRBD1 agrees at 9 bases. CDR1 is SQVTM, CDR2 ANQGSEA, per germline. There are 14 residues in the CDR3. V dropped 5 bases and J dropped 2; count of bases not matched to a gene: 7. The CDR3 reads CSVTTGGSTYEQYF. CDR3 DNA sequence: TGCAGCGTTACAACAGGGGGCTCGACCTACGAGCAGTACTTC.

The genes are TRBV11-2 and TRBJ1-1; D uncertain. CDR3 length: 12 amino acids. Trimming took off 0 bases at V and 10 bases at J, with 9 bases between the two ends. Germline V gives CDR1 SGHAT, CDR2 FQNNGV. This chain's CDR3 is CASSLDLRRAFF. CDR3 coding DNA: TGTGCCAGCAGCTTAGACCTCCGGAGAGCTTTCTTT.

The chain links TRBV28 to TRBJ2-7; D is unclear. The CDR3 extends over 13 amino acids. Germline V lookup: CDR1 MDHEN, CDR2 SYDVKM. V lost 3 bases and J lost 0, with 6 bases in between. The DNA of the CDR3 is TGTGCCAGCAGTTTCTCAAGCTCCTACGAGCAGTACTTC. This translates into CASSFSSSYEQYF.

The chain recombines TRBV7-2 with TRBJ2-4; tentative D call: TRBD2 (5 bases). The CDR3 loop spans 12 amino acids. V was trimmed by 4 bases and J by 11 bases, leaving 12 bases between them. Germline loops: CDR1 SGHTA, CDR2 FQGNSA. CDR3 sequence: CASSSPGKLQYF. In DNA form, the CDR3 reads TGTGCCAGCAGCTCCCCGGGGAAGCTTCAGTACTTC.

This chain joins TRBV18 and TRBJ2-6; 11 nucleotides agree with TRBD2. Per germline, CDR1 KGHSH and CDR2 LQKENI. J lost 0 bases, V lost 1 base, and 8 bases had no gene match. The CDR3 runs to 20 residues. CDR3 region: CASSPRSTSGTHSGANVLTF. The DNA of the CDR3 is TGTGCCAGCTCACCACGGTCGACTAGCGGGACGCACTCTGGGGCCAACGTCCTGACTTTC. Drawing the rest from reference TRBV18 and TRBJ2-6, the complete variable domain is NAGVMQNPRHLVRRRGQEARLRCSPMKGHSHVYWYRQLPEEGLKFMVYLQKENIIDESGMPKERFSAEFPKEGPSILRIQQVVRGDSAAYFCASSPRSTSGTHSGANVLTFGAGSRLTVL.

Regarding this clone: Other DNA variants within this sample encode the same CDR3. J is TRBJ2-5 and V is TRBV18; TRBD1 matches 10 bases. The CDR3 spans 15 residues. CDR1 and CDR2 (germline): KGHSH, LQKENI. Germline trimming cut 2 bases from V and 1 base from J; bases unmatched to any gene: 1. The CDR3 reads CASSPGTGVQETQYF. The CDR3 region has the DNA TGTGCCAGCTCACCAGGGACAGGGGTCCAAGAGACCCAGTACTTC.

V usage is TRBV9 and J usage is TRBJ1-2; D is undetermined. Trimming took 0 bases from V and 6 from J, leaving 15 bases between them. Germline V gives CDR1 SGDLS, CDR2 YYNGEE. The CDR3 spans 15 residues. The CDR3 region has the DNA TGTGCCAGCAGCGTAGCTCAGTCGGGATATCATGGCTACACCTTC. It translates to CASSVAQSGYHGYTF.

The chain joins TRBV18 to TRBJ1-4; D gene uncertain. In germline, CDR1 is KGHSH, CDR2 LQKENI. This CDR3 is built from 16 residues. Trimming removed 1 base from V and 5 bases from J, with 14 bases in between. CDR3 sequence: CASSPREGKGNEKLFF. The CDR3 DNA follows: TGTGCCAGCTCACCACGTGAGGGAAAAGGAAATGAAAAACTGTTTTTT. Using reference TRBV18 and TRBJ1-4 for the parts outside the CDR3, the full variable domain is NAGVMQNPRHLVRRRGQEARLRCSPMKGHSHVYWYRQLPEEGLKFMVYLQKENIIDESGMPKERFSAEFPKEGPSILRIQQVVRGDSAAYFCASSPREGKGNEKLFFGSGTQLSVL.

J is TRBJ2-1 and V is TRBV6-5, with D tentatively TRBD1 (5 bases). The germline CDR1 and CDR2 sequences are MNHEY and SVGAGI. The CDR3 is 15 residues long. V gave up 2 bases and J gave up 5 bases, with 13 bases separating them. The DNA for the CDR3 is TGTGCCAGCAGTTACGGGCAGGGCGGAAACAATGAGCAGTTCTTC. This codes for CASSYGQGGNNEQFF.

The gene calls are TRBV28 and TRBJ2-4; D uncertain. V lost 3 bases and J 2 bases, leaving 8 bases between the germline ends. The CDR3 has 14 residues. Germline V gene lookup returns CDR1 MDHEN and CDR2 SYDVKM. DNA for the CDR3: TGTGCCAGCAGTTTTAGTGGGTCCAAAAACATTCAGTACTTC. This encodes CASSFSGSKNIQYF.

J is TRBJ2-1 and V is TRBV6-1; 7 bases map to TRBD1. CDR1 is MNHNS and CDR2 is SASEGT in the germline V gene. The CDR3 spans 13 residues. V trimming: 6 bases; J trimming: 4 bases; junction bases outside the gene matches: 3. In nucleotides, the CDR3 is TGTGCCAGCAGGGGGACAGCTTACAATGAGCAGTTCTTC. Protein sequence: CASRGTAYNEQFF.

V is TRBV10-3 and J is TRBJ2-7, with 9 bases fitting TRBD1. The length of the CDR3 is 14 residues. Per germline, CDR1 ENHRY and CDR2 SYGVKD. V gave up 7 bases and J gave up 3 bases; unmatched junction bases: 7. As DNA, the CDR3 is TGTGCCATCAACAGCCGGGACAGGGACTACGAGCAGTACTTC. Translating it yields CAINSRDRDYEQYF.

The chain joins TRBV7-6 to TRBJ2-7; 9 nucleotides agree with TRBD2. This CDR3 has 19 amino acids. V trimming: 5 bases; J trimming: 4 bases; junction bases outside the gene matches: 21. Germline CDR1 reads SGHVS; CDR2 reads FNYEAQ. The CDR3 is CASSHGAGGLDLLPYEQYF. The CDR3 bases are TGTGCCAGCAGCCACGGGGCGGGAGGGCTCGACCTTCTTCCATACGAGCAGTACTTC.

Only one count was recorded for this clone. This chain uses TRBV7-6 with TRBJ2-6; D perhaps matches TRBD1 (6 bases). The CDR3 loop spans 18 amino acids. The germline V and J ends were trimmed by 3 bases and 0 bases, with 15 bases remaining between them. CDR1 is SGHVS and CDR2 is FNYEAQ in the germline V gene. The CDR3 region is CASSFSDRLGSGANVLTF. The CDR3 region has the DNA TGTGCCAGCAGCTTTTCTGACAGGTTGGGCTCTGGGGCCAACGTCCTGACTTTC.

The chain links TRBV5-6 to TRBJ2-1; TRBD2 might be the D (6 bases). The length of the CDR3 is 15 residues. CDR1 SGHDT and CDR2 YYEEEE come from the germline V gene. The V end lost 6 bases, the J end lost 5 bases, and 18 bases lay between the germline ends. CDR3 in amino acids: CASTLSGPGDNEQFF. CDR3 DNA: TGTGCCAGCACCCTGAGCGGGCCCGGTGACAATGAGCAGTTCTTC.

The chain has TRBV7-6 and TRBJ2-1; 10 bases map to TRBD2. The V segment lost 5 bases and the J segment 4 bases; nucleotides outside the gene matches: 5. From germline, CDR1 is SGHVS and CDR2 FNYEAQ. The CDR3 is made up of 15 amino acids. The CDR3 spells CASSPGTSAYNEQFF. CDR3 nucleotides: TGTGCCAGCAGCCCCGGGACTAGCGCTTACAATGAGCAGTTCTTC.

This chain links TRBV28 with TRBJ1-3, with D hard to call. CDR3 length: 13 residues. From germline, CDR1 is MDHEN and CDR2 SYDVKM. V was trimmed by 5 bases and J by 9 bases, leaving 14 bases between them. CDR3 in amino acids: CASSPRREGTIYF. As DNA, the CDR3 is TGTGCCAGCAGTCCCCGGAGGGAGGGCACCATATATTTT. The whole variable domain, remainder taken from reference TRBV28 and TRBJ1-3, is DVKVTQSSRYLVKRTGEKVFLECVQDMDHENMFWYRQDPGLGLRLIYFSYDVKMKEKGDIPEGYSVSREKKERFSLILESASTNQTSMYLCASSPRREGTIYFGEGSWLTVV.

This clone was seen a handful of times. This sequence joins TRBV29-1 and TRBJ2-5; 12 positions match TRBD2. The CDR3 is made up of 14 amino acids. The V and J ends lost 3 bases and 6 bases, in that order; junction bases with no gene match: 5. Germline CDR1 SQVTM, CDR2 ANQGSEA. DNA of the CDR3: TGCAGCGTTGATTCTAGCGGGAGGGCCCAGACCCAGTACTTC. This codes for CSVDSSGRAQTQYF. Combining the CDR3 with reference TRBV29-1 and TRBJ2-5 gives the whole variable domain SAVISQKPSRDICQRGTSLTIQCQVDSQVTMMFWYRQQPGQSLTLIATANQGSEATYESGFVIDKFPISRPNLTFSTLTVSNMSPEDSSIYLCSVDSSGRAQTQYFGPGTRLLVL.

This chain uses TRBV20-1 with TRBJ2-5, with a possible D match to TRBD2 (5 bases). The CDR3 has 10 amino acids. The V end lost 3 bases, the J end lost 13 bases, and 12 bases lay between the germline ends. The germline gives CDR1 DFQATT, CDR2 SNEGSKA (reference sequence). The CDR3 bases are TGCAGTGCTAGGGGAGAAGATTTGTACTTC. Protein product: CSARGEDLYF.

This chain links TRBV5-1 with TRBJ1-1, with D tentatively TRBD1 (6 bases). Trimming removed 4 bases from V and 4 bases from J, with 11 bases in between. The CDR3 has 13 residues. From germline, CDR1 is SGHRS and CDR2 YFSETQ. CDR3 coding DNA: TGCGCCAGCAGCGTGGCAGGGGCCACTGAAGCTTTCTTT. This encodes CASSVAGATEAFF.

This chain connects TRBV18 to TRBJ2-1, with TRBD2 identical over 7 bases. This CDR3 is 18 amino acids long. Germline V gives CDR1 KGHSH, CDR2 LQKENI. The V gene end was trimmed by 3 bases and the J gene end by 0 bases; junction bases not matched to a gene: 11. DNA of the CDR3: TGTGCCAGCTCACCCCCAAGAGGAGCGGGAAGCTCCTACAATGAGCAGTTCTTC. Translation: CASSPPRGAGSSYNEQFF.

The V gene is TRBV6-5, the J gene TRBJ1-5, with D possibly TRBD1 on 5 matching bases. Germline CDR1 is MNHEY and CDR2 is SVGAGI. Trimming cost V 4 bases and J 7 bases, with 14 bases left between them. The CDR3 loop spans 14 amino acids. The CDR3 DNA reads as TGTGCCAGCAGTTGGAAGCAGGGATGGCAGCCCCAGCATTTT. Translated: CASSWKQGWQPQHF.

The chain carries TRBV12-2 and TRBJ2-2. TRBV12-2 is labeled a pseudogene. This CDR3 comprises 11 residues. The CDR3 region is CASPSWGELFF. CDR3 nucleotide sequence: TGTGCAAGTCCCTCCTGGGGGGAGCTGTTTTTT.

This sequence joins TRBV7-6 and TRBJ2-3, with D uncertain. Trimming shortened V by 0 bases and J by 3 bases, and 10 bases separated the two germline ends. This CDR3 contains 15 residues. Germline V gene lookup returns CDR1 SGHVS and CDR2 FNYEAQ. The DNA of the CDR3 is TGTGCCAGCAGCTTAGCGTGGGCAGGAACAGATACGCAGTATTTT. It codes for CASSLAWAGTDTQYF.